Listed below are T cell receptor beta chains from one sample, sequenced in a study of Ad26.COV2.S vaccination and SARS-CoV-2 variants. Here immunoSEQ multiplex PCR was the method, and the copy in TCRdb shows in-frame clones only, minus some. The sample has almost 400,000 clones; 70% to 90% are singletons. The input for sequencing was peripheral blood, taken in a trial of Ad26.COV2.S vaccine versus placebo. These receptors were taken from a person between 18 and 59 years old who received the Ad26.COV2.S COVID-19 vaccine or a placebo. The CDR3 runs from the conserved cysteine through the conserved F or W. Fields, in order: D gene, clone size, J gene, V gene, CDR3 protein, CDR3 DNA. A D gene is named only where the DNA matches it firmly. Part of the rows lack a size; the others show once, few, many or a class for expanded clones.

D gene: NA; clone size: NA; J gene: TRBJ2-2; V gene: TRBV7-2; CDR3 protein: CASSLGHGQRELFF; CDR3 DNA: TGTGCCAGCAGCCTCGGACACGGACAAAGGGAGCTGTTTTTT
D gene: TRBD2; clone size: NA; J gene: TRBJ2-3; V gene: TRBV7-9; CDR3 protein: CASSLAGGSDTQYF; CDR3 DNA: TGTGCCAGCAGCTTAGCGGGAGGGTCAGATACGCAGTATTTT
D gene: TRBD1; clone size: NA; J gene: TRBJ1-2; V gene: TRBV4-2; CDR3 protein: CASSQEGTGYGDGYTF; CDR3 DNA: TGTGCCAGCAGCCAAGAGGGGACAGGGTATGGTGATGGCTACACCTTC
D gene: NA; clone size: NA; J gene: TRBJ1-1; V gene: TRBV18; CDR3 protein: CASSPPTGRNTEAFF; CDR3 DNA: TGTGCCAGCTCACCACCAACAGGGAGGAACACTGAAGCTTTCTTT
D gene: TRBD2; clone size: few; J gene: TRBJ2-5; V gene: TRBV19; CDR3 protein: CASRSQREGRETQYF; CDR3 DNA: TGTGCCAGTAGATCGCAGCGGGAGGGCCGGGAGACCCAGTACTTC
D gene: TRBD1; clone size: NA; J gene: TRBJ2-3; V gene: TRBV11-2; CDR3 protein: CASSAGQGAADTQYF; CDR3 DNA: TGTGCCAGCAGCGCGGGACAGGGGGCGGCAGATACGCAGTATTTT
D gene: NA; clone size: NA; J gene: TRBJ1-2; V gene: TRBV4-3; CDR3 protein: CASSQDTAGNYGYTF; CDR3 DNA: TGCGCCAGCAGCCAAGATACAGCAGGGAACTATGGCTACACCTTC
D gene: TRBD1; clone size: NA; J gene: TRBJ1-5; V gene: TRBV2; CDR3 protein: CASSGGQGGLMHNQPQHF; CDR3 DNA: TGTGCCAGCAGTGGCGGACAGGGCGGTTTAATGCACAATCAGCCCCAGCATTTT
D gene: NA; clone size: few; J gene: TRBJ1-6; V gene: TRBV6-5; CDR3 protein: CASSFYNKNNSPLHF; CDR3 DNA: TGTGCCAGCAGCTTTTATAACAAGAATAATTCACCCCTCCACTTT
D gene: TRBD2; clone size: NA; J gene: TRBJ2-1; V gene: TRBV7-9; CDR3 protein: CASSPLGLASVYEQFF; CDR3 DNA: TGTGCCAGCAGCCCCCTAGGACTAGCTTCGGTCTATGAGCAGTTCTTC
D gene: TRBD1; clone size: NA; J gene: TRBJ1-2; V gene: TRBV27; CDR3 protein: CASSLKPGGWYGYTF; CDR3 DNA: TGTGCCAGCAGTTTAAAGCCAGGGGGATGGTATGGCTACACCTTC
D gene: TRBD1; clone size: NA; J gene: TRBJ2-4; V gene: TRBV5-4; CDR3 protein: CASSLTGVGKNIQYF; CDR3 DNA: TGTGCCAGCAGCCTCACAGGGGTTGGTAAAAACATTCAGTACTTC
D gene: TRBD2; clone size: NA; J gene: TRBJ2-1; V gene: TRBV30; CDR3 protein: CAWSALAGYNEQFF; CDR3 DNA: TGTGCCTGGAGTGCACTAGCGGGTTACAATGAGCAGTTCTTC
D gene: TRBD1; clone size: NA; J gene: TRBJ1-1; V gene: TRBV30; CDR3 protein: CAWRSEGQIEAFF; CDR3 DNA: TGTGCCTGGAGATCTGAGGGACAGATTGAAGCTTTCTTT
D gene: TRBD1; clone size: NA; J gene: TRBJ2-5; V gene: TRBV14; CDR3 protein: CASSQGRTGGGGETQYF; CDR3 DNA: TGTGCCAGCAGCCAAGGGCGAACAGGGGGCGGCGGGGAGACCCAGTACTTC
D gene: NA; clone size: NA; J gene: TRBJ1-1; V gene: TRBV7-9; CDR3 protein: CASSLPRGTEAFF; CDR3 DNA: TGTGCCAGCAGCTTACCCCGAGGGACTGAAGCTTTCTTT
D gene: NA; clone size: NA; J gene: TRBJ2-7; V gene: TRBV19; CDR3 protein: CASSTRPIGSFPYEQYF; CDR3 DNA: TGTGCCAGTAGTACCCGCCCTATCGGCAGTTTTCCCTACGAGCAGTACTTC
D gene: NA; clone size: NA; J gene: TRBJ1-1; V gene: TRBV5-1; CDR3 protein: CASSARGGDTEAFF; CDR3 DNA: TGCGCCAGCAGCGCCCGAGGGGGGGACACTGAAGCTTTCTTT
D gene: TRBD1; clone size: NA; J gene: TRBJ1-1; V gene: TRBV3-1/TRBV3-2; CDR3 protein: CASSPRDRAGTEAFF; CDR3 DNA: TGTGCCAGCAGCCCCCGGGACAGGGCCGGCACTGAAGCTTTCTTT
D gene: NA; clone size: NA; J gene: TRBJ2-2; V gene: TRBV12-3/TRBV12-4; CDR3 protein: CASSLGTGELFF; CDR3 DNA: TGTGCCAGCAGTCTAGGCACCGGGGAGCTGTTTTTT
D gene: TRBD1; clone size: NA; J gene: TRBJ2-5; V gene: TRBV5-1; CDR3 protein: CASSDGTGRETQYF; CDR3 DNA: TGCGCCAGCAGCGACGGGACAGGGCGAGAGACCCAGTACTTC
D gene: NA; clone size: few; J gene: TRBJ1-6; V gene: TRBV3-1/TRBV3-2; CDR3 protein: CASSLTGKNSPLHF; CDR3 DNA: TGTGCCAGCAGCCTAACAGGGAAGAATTCACCCCTCCACTTT
D gene: NA; clone size: NA; J gene: TRBJ2-7; V gene: TRBV7-2; CDR3 protein: CASSLVGADGYEQYF; CDR3 DNA: TGTGCCAGCAGCTTAGTTGGCGCGGATGGCTACGAGCAGTACTTC
D gene: TRBD1; clone size: NA; J gene: TRBJ1-4; V gene: TRBV30; CDR3 protein: CAWSVLGGATNEKLFF; CDR3 DNA: TGTGCCTGGAGTGTACTAGGGGGCGCGACTAATGAAAAACTGTTTTTT
D gene: NA; clone size: NA; J gene: TRBJ2-7; V gene: TRBV5-6; CDR3 protein: CASSSVRSYEQYF; CDR3 DNA: TGTGCCAGCAGCTCGGTCCGATCCTACGAGCAGTACTTC
D gene: TRBD2; clone size: NA; J gene: TRBJ2-1; V gene: TRBV9; CDR3 protein: CASSVDPSGYNEQFF; CDR3 DNA: TGTGCCAGCAGCGTAGATCCTAGCGGGTACAATGAGCAGTTCTTC
D gene: TRBD2; clone size: NA; J gene: TRBJ2-1; V gene: TRBV7-6; CDR3 protein: CASSLGAGVMNEQFF; CDR3 DNA: TGTGCCAGCAGCTTAGGGGCGGGAGTAATGAATGAGCAGTTCTTC
D gene: NA; clone size: NA; J gene: TRBJ2-5; V gene: TRBV27; CDR3 protein: CASKPLLQETQYF; CDR3 DNA: TGTGCCAGCAAACCCCTCCTCCAAGAGACCCAGTACTTC
D gene: TRBD1; clone size: NA; J gene: TRBJ2-7; V gene: TRBV28; CDR3 protein: CASSLSGQGTYEQYF; CDR3 DNA: TGTGCCAGCAGTTTATCGGGACAGGGGACCTACGAGCAGTACTTC
D gene: TRBD1; clone size: NA; J gene: TRBJ2-7; V gene: TRBV5-6; CDR3 protein: CASSSLGQGSYEQYF; CDR3 DNA: TGTGCCAGCAGCTCCCTCGGACAGGGATCCTACGAGCAGTACTTC
D gene: NA; clone size: NA; J gene: TRBJ2-1; V gene: TRBV11-2; CDR3 protein: CASSLVPHEQFF; CDR3 DNA: TGTGCCAGCAGCTTAGTCCCCCATGAGCAGTTCTTC
D gene: TRBD1; clone size: NA; J gene: TRBJ1-4; V gene: TRBV19; CDR3 protein: CASSTAGTGNEKLFF; CDR3 DNA: TGTGCCAGTAGTACAGCAGGGACAGGGAATGAAAAACTGTTTTTT
D gene: TRBD2; clone size: once; J gene: TRBJ2-3; V gene: TRBV30; CDR3 protein: CAWSAEREGYSTDTQYF; CDR3 DNA: TGTGCCTGGAGTGCGGAGCGGGAGGGGTATAGCACAGATACGCAGTATTTT
D gene: TRBD1; clone size: NA; J gene: TRBJ2-2; V gene: TRBV5-6; CDR3 protein: CASSLDRGSLYTGELFF; CDR3 DNA: TGTGCCAGCAGCTTGGACAGGGGAAGTCTCTACACCGGGGAGCTGTTTTTT
D gene: TRBD1; clone size: NA; J gene: TRBJ2-7; V gene: TRBV28; CDR3 protein: CASSSGTGFYTLYEQYF; CDR3 DNA: TGTGCCAGCAGTTCCGGGACAGGGTTTTATACTCTGTACGAGCAGTACTTC
D gene: TRBD1; clone size: NA; J gene: TRBJ1-2; V gene: TRBV5-1; CDR3 protein: CASSLGQGGAGYTF; CDR3 DNA: TGCGCCAGCAGCTTGGGACAGGGAGGCGCTGGCTACACCTTC
D gene: NA; clone size: NA; J gene: TRBJ2-2; V gene: TRBV28; CDR3 protein: CASSSASGELFF; CDR3 DNA: TGTGCCAGCAGCTCGGCGTCCGGGGAGCTGTTTTTT
D gene: TRBD1; clone size: NA; J gene: TRBJ1-5; V gene: TRBV28; CDR3 protein: CASTNRGPNQPQHF; CDR3 DNA: TGTGCCAGCACTAACAGGGGACCTAATCAGCCCCAGCATTTT
D gene: NA; clone size: NA; J gene: TRBJ2-7; V gene: TRBV6-5; CDR3 protein: CASLQGDFYYEQYF; CDR3 DNA: TGTGCCAGCTTACAGGGAGATTTCTACTACGAGCAGTACTTC
D gene: NA; clone size: NA; J gene: TRBJ2-1; V gene: TRBV7-3; CDR3 protein: CASSLSSAGRYNEQFF; CDR3 DNA: TGTGCCAGCAGCTTAAGTTCGGCGGGCCGCTACAATGAGCAGTTCTTC
D gene: NA; clone size: NA; J gene: TRBJ1-1; V gene: TRBV10-3; CDR3 protein: CAHRDQGKNTEAFF; CDR3 DNA: TGTGCCCACCGGGATCAGGGGAAGAACACTGAAGCTTTCTTT
D gene: NA; clone size: NA; J gene: TRBJ2-3; V gene: TRBV5-1; CDR3 protein: CASSLVGGTSTDTQYF; CDR3 DNA: TGCGCCAGCAGCTTGGTGGGGGGAACTAGCACAGATACGCAGTATTTT
D gene: NA; clone size: NA; J gene: TRBJ2-7; V gene: TRBV30; CDR3 protein: CAWSVIYEQYF; CDR3 DNA: TGTGCCTGGAGTGTAATTTACGAGCAGTACTTC
D gene: NA; clone size: NA; J gene: TRBJ1-1; V gene: TRBV18; CDR3 protein: CASSPPSVNTEAFF; CDR3 DNA: TGTGCCAGCTCACCACCATCGGTGAACACTGAAGCTTTCTTT
D gene: NA; clone size: NA; J gene: TRBJ2-1; V gene: TRBV9; CDR3 protein: CASSPEYGWDEQFF; CDR3 DNA: TGTGCCAGCAGCCCAGAGTACGGATGGGATGAGCAGTTCTTC
D gene: NA; clone size: NA; J gene: TRBJ1-2; V gene: TRBV28; CDR3 protein: CASSFMSANYGYTF; CDR3 DNA: TGTGCCAGCAGTTTTATGTCGGCCAACTATGGCTACACCTTC
D gene: NA; clone size: once; J gene: TRBJ1-6; V gene: TRBV27; CDR3 protein: CASSFLGSPLHF; CDR3 DNA: TGTGCCAGCAGTTTTCTGGGCTCACCCCTCCACTTT